This TCR beta chain was obtained from a study of T cells after yellow fever vaccination. The CDR3 covers 14 residues. Germline V gene data show CDR1 as SGHKS and CDR2 as YYEKEE (reference sequence). V was pared by 5 bases and J by 2 bases, with 7 bases of the junction left unmatched. TCRdb passed the 5' RACE reads through MiXCR, listing each CDR3 protein once. This table has approximately 550,000 distinct CDR3 sequences, about 19% appearing once. The table lists this clonotype with a few counts. The receptor's source is a man younger than 45 who received the YFV17D yellow fever vaccine. The V gene is TRBV5-5, the J gene TRBJ2-7; 7 bases match TRBD1. Sequencing was performed on PBMCs, taken 15 days after the yellow fever booster vaccination. DNA for the CDR3: TGTGCCAGCAGTCGGGACAGTTTGGCCTACGAGCAGTACTTC. Protein product: CASSRDSLAYEQYF.